This T cell receptor (beta chain) was sequenced during a study of blood T cells in healthy people across ages. Extraction of total RNA produced a minimum of 6 micrograms from each sample. CDR1 is SGHTA, CDR2 FQGNSA, per germline. The V gene end was trimmed by 5 bases and the J gene end by 4 bases; junction bases not matched to a gene: 5. This CDR3 is built from 15 residues. Together with a sample-barcoded 5' primer, a J-beta primer mix was included in a second PCR lasting about 7 to 12 cycles. A template-switch adaptor containing 12 random nucleotides labeled each cDNA molecule. Using its own MiXCR run on the 5' RACE reads, TCRdb lists one record per CDR3 protein. The sample includes over 950,000 distinct CDR3 sequences, roughly two fifths of them seen just once.

Sample: blood. The chain employs TRBV7-2 and TRBJ1-4; 9 bases match TRBD1. The sequence was obtained from a man aged 18-30 years in good health. The CDR3 coding sequence is TGTGCCAGCAGCCGAAGGACAGGGGATAATGAAAAACTGTTTTTT. Translating gives CASSRRTGDNEKLFF.